The source of this T cell receptor (beta chain) is a study of shared clonotypes between healthy human individuals. Findings and limits, study-wide: When naive CD4 clonotypes were compared across several donors, around 5% were shared. Relative to clonotypes present in all four donors, those not shared had lower generation probabilities.

Sequencing was performed with immunoSEQ multiplex PCR; in TCRdb, only in-frame clones are kept and a portion is missing. The sample yields about 1.9 million clones, 93% seen once. As concerns this clone: The antigen remains unidentified.

Germline CDR1 reads SEHNR; CDR2 reads FQNEAQ (reference sequence). The CDR3 runs to 16 residues. J lost 7 bases, V lost 5 bases, and 10 bases had no gene match. Naive CD8 cells comprised CD45RO-negative, CCR7-positively selected cells, excluding terminally differentiated effector memory CD45RA+ cells. The V and J genes are TRBV7-9 and TRBJ2-1; 11 nucleotides match TRBD2. Sequencing was performed on naive CD8+ T cells from PBMCs. This clonotype was obtained from a young man in good health. Some clones in this sample may be carry-over from other donors' samples. Here the CDR3 DNA reads TGTGCCAGCAGCCCGACTAGCGGGATATTTGGGAATGAGCAGTTCTTC. As protein: CASSPTSGIFGNEQFF.